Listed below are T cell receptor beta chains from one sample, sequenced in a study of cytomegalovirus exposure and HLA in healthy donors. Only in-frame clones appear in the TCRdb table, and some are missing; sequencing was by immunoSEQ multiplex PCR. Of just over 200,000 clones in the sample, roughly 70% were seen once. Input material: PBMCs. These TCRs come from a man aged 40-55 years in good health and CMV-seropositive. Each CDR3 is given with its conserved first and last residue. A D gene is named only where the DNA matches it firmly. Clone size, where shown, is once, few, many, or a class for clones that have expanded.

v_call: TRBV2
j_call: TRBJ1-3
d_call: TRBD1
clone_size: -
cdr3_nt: TGTGCCAGCAGTGAAAAAAAGCAGGGGGCAAACACCATATATTTT
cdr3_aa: CASSEKKQGANTIYF

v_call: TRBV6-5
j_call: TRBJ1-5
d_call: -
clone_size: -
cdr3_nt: TGTGCCAGCAGGGACGGGTCCGCAGGGACCCAGCATTTT
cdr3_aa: CASRDGSAGTQHF

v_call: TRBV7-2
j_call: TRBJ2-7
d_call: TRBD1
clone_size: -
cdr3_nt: TGTGCCAGCAGCTTAAGGGGACAGGGGGCCCAGAGCTCCTACGAGCAGTACTTC
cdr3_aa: CASSLRGQGAQSSYEQYF

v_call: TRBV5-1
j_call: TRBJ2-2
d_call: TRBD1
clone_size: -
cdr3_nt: TGCGCCAGCAGCTGGGGGGACAGGGATACCGGGGAGCTGTTTTTT
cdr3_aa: CASSWGDRDTGELFF

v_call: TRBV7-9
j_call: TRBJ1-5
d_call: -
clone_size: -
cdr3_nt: TGTGCCAGCAGCTTAGCGCTCGAGGGCTTAGCCATCAATCAGCCCCAGCATTTT
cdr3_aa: CASSLALEGLAINQPQHF

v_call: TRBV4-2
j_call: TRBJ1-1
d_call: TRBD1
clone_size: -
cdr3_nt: TGTGCCAGCAGCCAAGATTCCATGAGGGCAGGGGGAAAAGCTTTCTTT
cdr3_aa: CASSQDSMRAGGKAFF

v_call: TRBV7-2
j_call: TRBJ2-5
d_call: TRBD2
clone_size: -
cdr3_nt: TGTGCCAGCAGCCCCGGGGGGGGGACGGTACAAGAGACCCAGTACTTC
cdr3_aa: CASSPGGGTVQETQYF

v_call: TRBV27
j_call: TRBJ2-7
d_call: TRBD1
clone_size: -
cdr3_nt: TGTGCCAGCCGCCTCAAAGACAGGGGGCTCCACGAGCAGTACTTC
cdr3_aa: CASRLKDRGLHEQYF

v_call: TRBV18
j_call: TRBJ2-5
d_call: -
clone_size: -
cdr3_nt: TGTGCCAGCTCACCAAAAGAGATAGTTCAAGAGACCCAGTACTTC
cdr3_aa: CASSPKEIVQETQYF

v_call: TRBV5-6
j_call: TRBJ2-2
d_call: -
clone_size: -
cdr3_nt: TGTGCCAGCAGCTTGGTCGTCCACACCGGGGAGCTGTTTTTT
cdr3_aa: CASSLVVHTGELFF

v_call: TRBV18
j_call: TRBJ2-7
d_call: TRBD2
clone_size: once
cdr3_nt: TGTGCCAGCTCACCTGGGCTAGCGGGGGACCACGAGCAGTACTTC
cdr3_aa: CASSPGLAGDHEQYF

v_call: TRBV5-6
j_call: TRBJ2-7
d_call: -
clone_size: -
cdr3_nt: TGTGCCAGCAGCTTGGGGCGAGGGTACGAGGAGCAGTACTTC
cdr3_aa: CASSLGRGYEEQYF

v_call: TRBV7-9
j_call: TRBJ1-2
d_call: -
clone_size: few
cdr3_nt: TGTGCCAGCAGCTTAGGGGGAGGTAACTATGGCTACACCTTC
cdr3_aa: CASSLGGGNYGYTF

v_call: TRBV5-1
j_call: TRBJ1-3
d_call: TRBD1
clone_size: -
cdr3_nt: TGCGCCAGCAGCCAGACAGGGACAACGGGAAACACCATATATTTT
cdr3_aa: CASSQTGTTGNTIYF

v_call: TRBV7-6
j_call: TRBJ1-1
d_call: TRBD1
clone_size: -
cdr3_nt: TGTGCCAGCAGCCCGAACAGGGGAATAAACACTGAAGCTTTCTTT
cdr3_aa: CASSPNRGINTEAFF

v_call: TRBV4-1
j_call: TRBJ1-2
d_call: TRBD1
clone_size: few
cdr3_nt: TGCGCCAGCAGCCTGCGGACAGGGGGCGGGTATGGCTACACCTTC
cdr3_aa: CASSLRTGGGYGYTF

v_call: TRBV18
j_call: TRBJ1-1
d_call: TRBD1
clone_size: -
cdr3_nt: TGTGCCAGCTCACCGCGGACAGGGGCGAACACTGAAGCTTTCTTT
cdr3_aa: CASSPRTGANTEAFF

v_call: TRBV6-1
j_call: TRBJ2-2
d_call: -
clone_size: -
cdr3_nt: TGTGCCAGCCGGTTGTCGAACACCGGGGAGCTGTTTTTT
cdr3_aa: CASRLSNTGELFF

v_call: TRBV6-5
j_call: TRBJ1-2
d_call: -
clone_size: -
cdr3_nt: TGTGCCAGCAGTCCAAACGGAGATCCTAACTATGGCTACACCTTC
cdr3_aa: CASSPNGDPNYGYTF

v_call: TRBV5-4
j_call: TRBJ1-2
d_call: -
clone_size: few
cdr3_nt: TGTGCCAGCAGCTTGGGGAGAGGAGGATTAGGTGGCTACACCTTC
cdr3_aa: CASSLGRGGLGGYTF

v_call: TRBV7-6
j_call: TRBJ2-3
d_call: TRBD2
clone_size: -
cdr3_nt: TGTGCCAGCAGCTCCCGGACTAGCGGAGATACGCAGTATTTT
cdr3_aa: CASSSRTSGDTQYF

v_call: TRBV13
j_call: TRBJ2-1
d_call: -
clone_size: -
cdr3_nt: TGTGCCAGCAGCTCCCCCGGGACTGCCTCCTACAATGAGCAGTTCTTC
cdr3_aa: CASSSPGTASYNEQFF

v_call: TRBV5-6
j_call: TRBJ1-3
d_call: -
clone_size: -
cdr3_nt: TGTGCCAGCATTCGACTTGGGGGAAACACCATATATTTT
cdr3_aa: CASIRLGGNTIYF

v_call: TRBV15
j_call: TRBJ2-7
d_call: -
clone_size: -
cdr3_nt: TGTGCCACCAGCAGAGGTGGCACCTTCTACGAGCAGTACTTC
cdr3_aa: CATSRGGTFYEQYF

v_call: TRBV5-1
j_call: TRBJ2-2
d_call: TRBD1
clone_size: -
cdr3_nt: TGCGCCAGCAGCTCGGTATCCGGGACAGGGAGCACCGGGGAGCTGTTTTTT
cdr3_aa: CASSSVSGTGSTGELFF

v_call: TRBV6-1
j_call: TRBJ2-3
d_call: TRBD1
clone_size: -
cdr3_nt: TGTGCCAGCAGTGGACAGGGGGTTTCGAGCACAGATACGCAGTATTTT
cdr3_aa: CASSGQGVSSTDTQYF

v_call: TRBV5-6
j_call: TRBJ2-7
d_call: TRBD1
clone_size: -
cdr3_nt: TGTGCCAGCAGCTTTAGGGACAGGAATTCCTACGAGCAGTACTTC
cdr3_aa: CASSFRDRNSYEQYF

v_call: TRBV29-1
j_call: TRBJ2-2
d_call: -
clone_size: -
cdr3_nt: TGCAGCGTTTACAGGGACACCGGGGAGCTGTTTTTT
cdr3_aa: CSVYRDTGELFF

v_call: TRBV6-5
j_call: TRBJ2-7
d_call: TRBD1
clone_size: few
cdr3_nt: TGTGCCAGCAGCACCCGACAGGGGCAGTACTTC
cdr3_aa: CASSTRQGQYF

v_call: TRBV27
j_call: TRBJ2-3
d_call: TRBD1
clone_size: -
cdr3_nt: TGTGCCAGCAGTCCCCCTTTGGGACAGCCTAGCACAGATACGCAGTATTTT
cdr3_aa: CASSPPLGQPSTDTQYF

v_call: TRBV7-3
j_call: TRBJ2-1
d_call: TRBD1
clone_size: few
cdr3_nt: TGTGCCAGCAGCTTAGTAGGGACAGCCTGGGGCTCCTACAATGAGCAGTTCTTC
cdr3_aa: CASSLVGTAWGSYNEQFF

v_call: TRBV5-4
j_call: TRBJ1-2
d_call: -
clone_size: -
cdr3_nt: TGTGCCAGCAGCTTCCTCGGGGGGCAGGGAGGCTACACCTTC
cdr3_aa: CASSFLGGQGGYTF

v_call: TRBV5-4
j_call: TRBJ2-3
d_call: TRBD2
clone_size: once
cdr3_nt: TGTGCCAGCAGCCCCGGACTAGCGGGGGGTGCTGGCACAGATACGCAGTATTTT
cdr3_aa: CASSPGLAGGAGTDTQYF

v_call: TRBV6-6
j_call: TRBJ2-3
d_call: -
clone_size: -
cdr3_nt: TGTGCCAGCAGTTCTGGTGAGGCACGTGGCATAGATACGCAGTATTTT
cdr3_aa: CASSSGEARGIDTQYF

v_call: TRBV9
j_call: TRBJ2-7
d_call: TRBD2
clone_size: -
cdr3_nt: TGTGCCAGCAGCGTAGGTAGCGGGGGTTACTACGAGCAGTACTTC
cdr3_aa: CASSVGSGGYYEQYF

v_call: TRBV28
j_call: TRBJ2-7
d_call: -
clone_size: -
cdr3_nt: TGTGCCAGCAGTTTATTCCCCCAGGGGCGACCCTACGAGCAGTACTTC
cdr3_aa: CASSLFPQGRPYEQYF

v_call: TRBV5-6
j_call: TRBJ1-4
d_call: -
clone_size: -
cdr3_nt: TGTGCCAGCAGCTCCTTCGGGATTGCAACTAATGAAAAACTGTTTTTT
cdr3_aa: CASSSFGIATNEKLFF

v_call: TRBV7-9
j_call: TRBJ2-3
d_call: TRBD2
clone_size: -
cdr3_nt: TGTGCCGGGGGGGGTCTTAGCACAGATACGCAGTATTTT
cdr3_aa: CAGGGLSTDTQYF

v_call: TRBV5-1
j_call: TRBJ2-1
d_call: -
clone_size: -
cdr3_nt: TGCGCCAGCAGCCCGTCCGGACAGACAAACAATGAGCAGTTCTTC
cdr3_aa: CASSPSGQTNNEQFF

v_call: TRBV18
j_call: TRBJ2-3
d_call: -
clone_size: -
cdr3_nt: TGTGCCAGCTCCCGTAGCTTCGGAGATACGCAGTATTTT
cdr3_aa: CASSRSFGDTQYF

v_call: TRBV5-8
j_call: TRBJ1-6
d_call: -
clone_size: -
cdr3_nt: TGTGCCAGCAGCTCTTCTAGGGTAACGGGGAATTCACCCCTCCACTTT
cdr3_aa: CASSSSRVTGNSPLHF

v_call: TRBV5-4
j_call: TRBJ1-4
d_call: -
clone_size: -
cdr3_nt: TGTGCCAGCAGCTTCCCGGGGGAGGGTGAAAAACTGTTTTTT
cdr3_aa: CASSFPGEGEKLFF

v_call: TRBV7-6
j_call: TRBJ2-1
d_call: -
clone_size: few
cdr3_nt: TGTGCCAGCAGCTTAGTCGGGGGGCTTAACAATGAGCAGTTCTTC
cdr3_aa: CASSLVGGLNNEQFF

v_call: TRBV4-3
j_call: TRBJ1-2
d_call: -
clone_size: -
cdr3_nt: TGCGCCAGCAGCCAAGACGTGGGGGGAAACTATGGCTACACCTTC
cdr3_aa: CASSQDVGGNYGYTF

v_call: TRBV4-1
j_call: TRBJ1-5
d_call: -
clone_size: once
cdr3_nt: TGCGCCAGCAGCTCTGGGAGAGATTATAGCAATCAGCCCCAGCATTTT
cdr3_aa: CASSSGRDYSNQPQHF

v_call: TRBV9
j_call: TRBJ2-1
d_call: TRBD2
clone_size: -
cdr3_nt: TGTGCCAGCAGCGACAGCTCGACTAGCGGCTCCTACAATGAGCAGTTCTTC
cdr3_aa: CASSDSSTSGSYNEQFF

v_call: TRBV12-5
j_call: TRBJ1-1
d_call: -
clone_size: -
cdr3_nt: TGTGCTAGTGCCTACGACCAGCGGGACACTGAAGCTTTCTTT
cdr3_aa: CASAYDQRDTEAFF

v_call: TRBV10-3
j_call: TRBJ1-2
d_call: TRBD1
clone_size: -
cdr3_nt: TGTGCCATCGGGACAGGGGACCTCTATGGCTACACCTTC
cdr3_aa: CAIGTGDLYGYTF

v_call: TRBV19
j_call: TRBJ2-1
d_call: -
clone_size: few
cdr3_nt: TGTGCCAGTAGGAGGGGGTTGAACTCCTACAATGAGCAGTTCTTC
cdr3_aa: CASRRGLNSYNEQFF

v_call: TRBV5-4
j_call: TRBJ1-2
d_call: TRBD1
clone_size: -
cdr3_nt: TGTGCCAGCAGCCCATCAAGGACAGGGTCAATACCGCCCCGCTATGGCTACACCTTC
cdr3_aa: CASSPSRTGSIPPRYGYTF

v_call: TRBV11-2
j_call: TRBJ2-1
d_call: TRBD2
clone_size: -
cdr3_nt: TGTGCCAGCAGCTTACTCGCGGGGGGCTCTGAGCAGTTCTTC
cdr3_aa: CASSLLAGGSEQFF

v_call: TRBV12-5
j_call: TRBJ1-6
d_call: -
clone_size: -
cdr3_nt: TGTGCTAGTGGTTTGCCTACAGGGCGGGCTTCACCCCTCCACTTT
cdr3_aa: CASGLPTGRASPLHF